This T cell receptor (beta chain) emerged from a study of response to subunit inactivated influenza vaccine. Study results and limitations: That few new T cells are recruited by each seasonal influenza vaccination was the authors' suggestion.

This clonotype was recorded at least ten times. Antigen specificity is unknown. V was pared by 0 bases and J by 8 bases, with 0 bases of the junction left unmatched. Germline CDR1 is SGHRS and CDR2 is YFSETQ. CDR3 length equals 12 residues. TCRdb re-called the RT-PCR reads through MiXCR, storing one row per CDR3 protein. This table has 800,000 or so distinct CDR3 sequences, around 20% appearing once. The sample here was PBMCs from blood, taken less than 6 days after vaccination. The receptor's source is a man in his fifties who received an inactivated influenza vaccine. The genes are TRBV5-1 and TRBJ2-3; 7 bases align to TRBD2. CDR3 loop: CASSLAGGTQYF. The CDR3 DNA reads TGCGCCAGCAGCTTGGCGGGGGGTACGCAGTATTTT.